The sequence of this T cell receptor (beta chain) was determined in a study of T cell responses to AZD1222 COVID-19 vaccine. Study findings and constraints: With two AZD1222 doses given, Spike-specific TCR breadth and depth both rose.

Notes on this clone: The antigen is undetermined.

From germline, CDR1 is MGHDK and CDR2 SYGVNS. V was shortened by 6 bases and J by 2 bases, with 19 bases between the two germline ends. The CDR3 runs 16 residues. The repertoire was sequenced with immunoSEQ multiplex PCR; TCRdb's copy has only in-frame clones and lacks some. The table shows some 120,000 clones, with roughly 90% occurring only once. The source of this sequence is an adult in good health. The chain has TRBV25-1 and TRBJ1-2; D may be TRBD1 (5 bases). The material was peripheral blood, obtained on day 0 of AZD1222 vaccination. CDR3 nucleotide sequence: TGTGCCAGCAGCAGTGCTTATCAACAGGAAAACTATGGCTACACCTTC. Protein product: CASSSAYQQENYGYTF.